This T cell receptor beta chain was profiled in a study of control samples from healthy donors and cancer patients. Sequencing used immunoSEQ multiplex PCR; TCRdb keeps in-frame clones, though not all of them. This sample yields around 150,000 clones, of which approximately 96% are seen a single time; around 0.92% belongs to the top ten. Trimming cost V 4 bases and J 4 bases; bases outside gene matches: 6. Germline CDR1 is MNHEY and CDR2 is SVGAGI. The CDR3 length is 16 residues. The J gene is TRBJ2-2, the V gene TRBV6-5, with 10 bases fitting TRBD2. The receptor was derived from a woman aged 25 to 39 in good health. Sequencing was carried out using blood. The CDR3 here is CASSFQRGGATGELFF. The CDR3 DNA follows: TGTGCCAGCAGTTTCCAGCGGGGGGGCGCCACCGGGGAGCTGTTTTTT.